A single sample gave rise to the 14 T cell receptor beta chains below, sequenced in a study of blood T cells in healthy people across ages. Through a sample-barcoded 5' primer and a J-beta primer mix, a second PCR was run for about 6 to 11 cycles. One entry per CDR3 protein, called by TCRdb with MiXCR from the 5' RACE reads. The sample lists roughly 1,800,000 distinct CDR3 sequences; less than 50% were seen once. Sequencing was carried out using blood. The receptors shown here come from a woman between 35 and 50 years old in good health.

The V gene is TRBV4-2, the J gene TRBJ1-1; D unclear. V gave up 1 base and J gave up 6 bases, with 9 bases separating them. The CDR3 spans 13 residues. Germline CDR1 and CDR2: LGHNA and YNFKEQ. The CDR3 reads CASSQVSGPEAFF. CDR3 bases: TGTGCCAGCAGCCAAGTATCTGGGCCTGAAGCTTTCTTT.

On this clonotype itself: The junction differs from germline at one of its ends, possibly a read error. The V and J genes are TRBV9 and TRBJ2-5, with D tentatively TRBD2 (7 bases). This CDR3 contains 13 residues. The germline V gene has CDR1 SGDLS and CDR2 YYNGEE. This chain's CDR3 is CASSVGGAETQYF. Here the CDR3 DNA reads TGCGCCAGCAGCGTAGGGGGGGCCGAGACCCAGTACTTC.

This clonotype was detected only a few times. V usage is TRBV4-2 and J usage is TRBJ2-5; 7 bases agree with TRBD2. Germline CDR1 and CDR2: LGHNA and YNFKEQ. The CDR3 consists of 16 residues. Trimming removed 0 bases from V and 2 bases from J; junction bases left unmatched: 6. CDR3 nucleotide sequence: TGTGCCAGCAGCCAAGATCCAGCCGGGGGGCAAGAGACCCAGTACTTC. Translating it yields CASSQDPAGGQETQYF.

This clonotype appeared many times. The CDR3 loop reads CASRTTGGYGYTF. The CDR3 DNA follows: TGTGCCAGCAGGACGACAGGGGGCTATGGCTACACCTTC. V and J are TRBV3-1 and TRBJ1-2; 9 nucleotides line up with TRBD1. CDR3 size: 13 residues. The germline gives CDR1 LGHDT, CDR2 YNNKEL (reference sequence). V lost 6 bases to trimming and J lost 4 bases; unmatched junction nucleotides: 3.

The chain couples TRBV2 to TRBJ2-7; D gene unclear. Germline CDR1 reads SNHLY; CDR2 reads FYNNEI. The ends were cut back, 0 bases at V and 3 bases at J, with 12 bases in the middle. The CDR3 covers 15 residues. This chain's CDR3 is CASSEAGNPHYEQYF. As DNA, the CDR3 is TGTGCCAGCAGTGAAGCCGGCAATCCCCACTACGAGCAGTACTTC.

This chain uses TRBV7-2 with TRBJ2-6; D is perhaps TRBD1 or TRBD2 (5 bases each). Trimming removed 8 bases at V and 0 bases at J, with 23 bases between. Germline V gives CDR1 SGHTA, CDR2 FQGNSA. CDR3 length: 19 amino acids. This CDR3 reads CASPRKGREEPSGANVLTF. CDR3 in DNA: TGTGCCAGCCCCCGCAAGGGGAGAGAAGAACCCTCTGGGGCCAACGTCCTGACTTTC.

The chain employs TRBV4-2 and TRBJ2-4; 10 bases match TRBD2. Germline lookup yields CDR1 LGHNA and CDR2 YNFKEQ. With V trimmed by 4 bases and J by 13 bases, 13 bases remained unmatched. The CDR3 extends over 15 amino acids. Written as DNA, the CDR3 is TGTGCCAGCAGCCTCCTAGCGGGGGCTTACAATGAGCAGTACTTC. It codes for CASSLLAGAYNEQYF.

The V call is TRBV7-9, the J call TRBJ2-1; the match to TRBD2 covers 13 bases. The CDR3 loop spans 14 amino acids. The germline CDR1 and CDR2 sequences are SEHNR and FQNEAQ (reference sequence). V shed 5 bases and J 8 bases; nucleotides not matched to a gene: 3. CDR3 in amino acids: CASSRTSGGYEQFF. The CDR3 DNA sequence: TGTGCCAGCAGCCGGACTAGCGGGGGATATGAGCAGTTCTTC.

The chain combines TRBV20-1 with TRBJ1-5; D is undetermined. The CDR3 is 14 residues long. In germline, CDR1 is DFQATT, CDR2 SNEGSKA (reference sequence). V gave up 4 bases and J gave up 0 bases, with 10 bases separating them. The CDR3 region has the DNA TGCAGTGCTAACCGGGCCCCTAGCAATCAGCCCCAGCATTTT. This codes for CSANRAPSNQPQHF.

This clonotype was seen a few times. This chain joins TRBV6-5 and TRBJ1-5; D is ambiguous. Germline-derived CDR1 and CDR2 are MNHEY and SVGAGI. CDR3 length: 17 residues. V shed 4 bases and J shed 0 bases, with 16 bases lying between them. CDR3 amino acids: CASSSRPYSNSNQPQHF. The DNA of the CDR3 is TGTGCCAGCAGTTCCCGTCCCTACTCGAATAGCAATCAGCCCCAGCATTTT.

This clonotype appeared a few times. V gene TRBV6-1 combines with J gene TRBJ2-3; 14 positions agree with TRBD2. CDR3 length equals 15 residues. V shed 5 bases, J shed 5 bases, and the junction held 3 bases outside the gene matches. Germline-derived CDR1 and CDR2 are MNHNS and SASEGT. The chain's CDR3 is CASSSGTSGGDTQYF. The CDR3 nucleotides read TGTGCCAGCAGTTCCGGGACTAGCGGGGGAGATACGCAGTATTTT.

A few counts support this clonotype. The CDR3 DNA is TGCGCCAGCAGCCAAGATCAGCAGGACGCTAACTATGGCTACACCTTC. Its protein product is CASSQDQQDANYGYTF. The chain recombines TRBV4-3 with TRBJ1-2; D is ambiguous. Germline lookup yields CDR1 LGHNA and CDR2 YSLEER. CDR3 size: 16 residues. Trimming left V 0 bases short and J 0 bases short, with 11 bases between.

This chain links TRBV10-3 with TRBJ2-5; 10 bases align to TRBD1. Germline CDR1 ENHRY, CDR2 SYGVKD. The CDR3 consists of 11 residues. The trim removed 11 bases at V and 11 bases at J, leaving 8 bases unmatched. The CDR3 coding sequence is TGTGCCTCGACAGGGGGCGATGAGCAGTACTTC. As protein: CASTGGDEQYF.

V usage is TRBV15 and J usage is TRBJ1-1; D not resolved. This CDR3 has 12 amino acids. The germline V gene has CDR1 LNHNV and CDR2 YYDKDF (reference sequence). V gave up 0 bases and J gave up 11 bases, with 10 bases separating them. Here the CDR3 DNA reads TGTGCCACCAGCAGAGACTGGGAAAGGGCTTTCTTT. It translates to CATSRDWERAFF.